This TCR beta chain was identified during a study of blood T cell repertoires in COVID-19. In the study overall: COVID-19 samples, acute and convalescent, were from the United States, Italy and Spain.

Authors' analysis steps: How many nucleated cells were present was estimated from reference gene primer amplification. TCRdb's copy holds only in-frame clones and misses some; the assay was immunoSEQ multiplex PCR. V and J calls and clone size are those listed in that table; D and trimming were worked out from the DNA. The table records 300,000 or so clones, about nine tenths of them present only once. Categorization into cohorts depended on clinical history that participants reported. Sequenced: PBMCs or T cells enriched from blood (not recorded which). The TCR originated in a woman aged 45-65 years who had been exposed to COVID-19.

CDR3 nucleotide sequence: TGTGCCAGCAGCCCCCGGGGTAGCGGGGTACAAGAGACCCAGTACTTC. It encodes CASSPRGSGVQETQYF. The chain employs TRBV9 and TRBJ2-5; 8 bases fit TRBD2. The V segment lost 4 bases and the J segment 2 bases; nucleotides outside the gene matches: 10. CDR1 is SGDLS, CDR2 YYNGEE, per germline. The CDR3 runs 16 residues.